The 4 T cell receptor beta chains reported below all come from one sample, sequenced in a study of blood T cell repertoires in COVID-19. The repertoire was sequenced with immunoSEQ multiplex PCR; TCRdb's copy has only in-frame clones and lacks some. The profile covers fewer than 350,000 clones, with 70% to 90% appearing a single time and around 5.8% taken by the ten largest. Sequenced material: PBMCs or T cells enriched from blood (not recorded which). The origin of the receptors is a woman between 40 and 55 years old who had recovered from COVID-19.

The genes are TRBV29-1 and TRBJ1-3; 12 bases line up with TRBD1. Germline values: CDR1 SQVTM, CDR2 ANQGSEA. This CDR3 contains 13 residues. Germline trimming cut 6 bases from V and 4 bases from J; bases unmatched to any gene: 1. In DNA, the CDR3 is TGCAGCGTCGGGACAGGGGGCGGAAACACCATATATTTT. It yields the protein CSVGTGGGNTIYF.

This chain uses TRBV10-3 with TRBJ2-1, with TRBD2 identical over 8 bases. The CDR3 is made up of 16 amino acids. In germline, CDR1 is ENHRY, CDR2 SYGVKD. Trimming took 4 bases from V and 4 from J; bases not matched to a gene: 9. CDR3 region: CAISGVGLAVYNEQFF. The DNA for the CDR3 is TGTGCCATCAGTGGGGTCGGACTAGCCGTATACAATGAGCAGTTCTTC.

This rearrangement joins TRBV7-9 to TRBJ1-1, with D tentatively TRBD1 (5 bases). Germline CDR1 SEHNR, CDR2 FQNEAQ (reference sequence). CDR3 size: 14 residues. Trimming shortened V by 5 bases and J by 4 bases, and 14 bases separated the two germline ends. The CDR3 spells CASSRDHRSTEAFF. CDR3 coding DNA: TGTGCCAGCAGCCGCGACCACAGGAGCACTGAAGCTTTCTTT.

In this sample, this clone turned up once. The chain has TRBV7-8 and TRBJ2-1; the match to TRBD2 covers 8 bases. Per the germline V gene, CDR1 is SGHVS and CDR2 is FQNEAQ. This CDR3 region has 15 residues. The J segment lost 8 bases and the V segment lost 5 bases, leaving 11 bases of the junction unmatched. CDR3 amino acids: CASSPFPETSDEQFF. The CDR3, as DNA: TGTGCCAGCAGCCCATTCCCTGAGACTAGCGATGAGCAGTTCTTC. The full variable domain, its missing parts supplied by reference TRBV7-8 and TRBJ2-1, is GAGVSQSPRYKVAKRGQDVALRCDPISGHVSLFWYQQALGQGPEFLTYFQNEAQLDKSGLPSDRFFAERPEGSVSTLKIQRTQQEDSAVYLCASSPFPETSDEQFFGPGTRLTVL.